Sequencing of this T cell receptor (beta chain) was carried out in a study of tissue T cells after allogeneic stem cell transplantation (dated by TCRdb to about 2022). Some background on the complete study: The study profiled TCR beta repertoires across many tissues from research autopsies of patients with and without GVHD, plus mouse models of GVHD. The human part of the study was a prospective observational study with no blinding and no randomization. The study at large found these results: In both patients and mice, T cells from blood and spleen covered only a limited part of the TCR repertoire found in tissues. Within patients, how anatomically similar tissues were was a major factor shaping TCR repertoire composition, regardless of disease or transplant status. Sampling depth was acknowledged as a limitation, and the patient cohort was both small and clinically heterogeneous. The study did not determine which tissue TCRs were alloreactive or antigen-specific, and some clones might have been persisting host cells. Few T cell clones were found to be shared across patients, but shared repertoire signatures across patients were revealed in a tissue-specific fashion by motif-based clustering.

About this clone: The clone's antigen remains unknown. The species here is mouse, which means the gene names and germline sequences are mouse ones. Read sequence stops 1 residue before the CDR3 end, and the germline J gene provides the missing end.

Clipping removes 1 base from V and 6 bases from J, with 6 as the unmatched junction base count. CDR1 NNHNN and CDR2 SYGAGS are derived from the germline V gene (reference sequence). From cysteine to phenylalanine, the CDR3 is 15 amino acids long. The DNA shown is the part of the CDR3 that was read: 42 bases, in frame from base 1. The library was prepared using the immunoSEQ multiplex PCR assay. TCRbeta CDR3 sequencing was done by Adaptive Biotechnologies at survey depth, reporting CDR3 sequences, V/J genes, productive frequency and template counts. Amplification of TCR beta CDR3 regions started from genomic DNA instead of RNA. The authors' analysis ran thus. Jensen-Shannon divergence was used to quantify pairwise repertoire overlap between tissues, with a value of 1 meaning complete divergence and a value of 0 meaning identical repertoires. Tissues were clustered by single-linkage agglomerative hierarchical clustering of pairwise JSD values, and the clustering results were displayed as dendrograms. GLIPH2 was run on all patient samples with simulation_depth 1000, kmer_min_depth 3, cdr3_length_cutoff 8, keeping groups with more than two unique CDR3s. A standardized tissue-overlap score was generated by extrapolating Jaccard GLIPH-group overlap across patients to a standard repertoire size of 1000 clones. Linear mixed-effect models, with tissue included as a fixed effect and individual included as a random effect, were used to assess associations of diversity with clinical or experimental variables. Entries here come from immuneACCESS through TCRdb and include only in-frame sequences with V and J called. Some clones fail to appear in such tables; in the studies checked, an unresolved V gene covers under half of the shortfall, and the cause of the remainder is unknown. V and J calls and clone size are as listed in that table; D and trimming were resolved from the DNA. The sample profile shows over 45,000 clones; around 70% of them were found once. About 0.55% of the sample rests with the top ten.

The chain uses TRBV13-2 and TRBJ1-4; TRBD1 agrees with 7 junctional bases. The sequence was obtained from a pool of C57BL/6 mice in good health. Sequenced material: sorted cells pooled from one or two spleens. The covered CDR3 bases are TGTGCCAGCGGTGATCGTGGGACAGCCCACGAAAGATTATTT. This translates into CASGDRGTAHERLF. The entire CDR3 is CASGDRGTAHERLFF.